The rows below give T cell receptor beta chains drawn from one sample of a study of regulatory T cells in long-lasting Graves disease. TCRdb re-called the multiplex PCR reads with MiXCR, one entry per CDR3 protein. The sample lists about 290,000 distinct CDR3 sequences; 22% were seen once. Material: peripheral blood mononuclear cells (PBMCs), obtained when the disease was refractory, from a patient treated with antithyroid drugs. The source is a female donor with Graves disease. CDR3s include the opening cysteine and the closing phenylalanine or tryptophan. Fields, in order: J gene, D gene, V gene, clone size, CDR3 protein, CDR3 DNA. A D gene is named only where the DNA matches it firmly. Size is stated for part of the rows, as once, few or many counts, or as a class when the clone is expanded.

>TRBJ2-1|.|TRBV6-5|.
CASSYGDSEQFF
TGTGCCAGCAGTTACGGAGATTCCGAGCAGTTCTTC
>TRBJ1-4|TRBD1|TRBV28|few
CASSSRDRTNEKLLF
TGTGCCAGCAGCTCCCGGGACAGGACTAATGAAAAACTGCTTTTT
>TRBJ2-5|.|TRBV25-1|.
CASSEARLYETQYF
TGTGCCAGCAGTGAGGCTAGATTATATGAGACCCAGTACTTC
>TRBJ2-7|.|TRBV27|many
CASSPPGIGNEQYF
TGTGCCAGCAGTCCCCCGGGAATTGGCAACGAGCAGTACTTC
>TRBJ2-2|TRBD2|TRBV7-8|.
CASKILAGNTGELFF
TGTGCCAGCAAGATCCTAGCGGGGAACACCGGGGAGCTGTTTTTT
>TRBJ2-7|.|TRBV28|many
CASSLPRVSYEQYF
TGTGCCAGCAGTTTACCCAGGGTTTCCTACGAGCAGTACTTC
>TRBJ2-7|.|TRBV29-1|.
CSVRFPDYGEQYF
TGCAGCGTTAGGTTCCCGGACTACGGCGAGCAGTACTTC
>TRBJ1-1|.|TRBV29-1|few
CSVGQMNTEAFF
TGCAGCGTTGGACAGATGAACACTGAAGCTTTCTTT
>TRBJ2-5|TRBD1|TRBV14|few
CASSRNRGRSSETQYF
TGTGCCAGCAGCCGCAACAGGGGAAGAAGTTCGGAGACCCAGTACTTC
>TRBJ2-3|.|TRBV6-2/TRBV6-3|.
CASGPMRKDTQYF
TGTGCCAGCGGACCAATGAGGAAGGATACGCAGTATTTT
>TRBJ1-5|TRBD1|TRBV27|.
CASSPLSDRVHQPQHF
TGTGCCAGCAGTCCCCTATCCGACAGGGTTCATCAGCCCCAGCATTTT
>TRBJ1-4|.|TRBV24-1|.
CATSAGGELEKLFF
TGTGCCACCAGTGCCGGGGGAGAGTTGGAAAAACTGTTTTTT
>TRBJ1-2|TRBD1|TRBV6-1|many
CASTRTLRPGGYGYTF
TGTGCCAGCACCAGAACGTTACGGCCAGGGGGCTATGGCTACACCTTC
>TRBJ1-6|.|TRBV5-1|once
CASSTDSPSLGSPLHF
TGCGCCAGCAGCACAGACAGTCCTTCCCTCGGTTCACCCCTCCACTTT
>TRBJ2-7|.|TRBV11-1|many
CASSADGNYEQYF
TGTGCCAGCAGCGCGGACGGAAACTACGAGCAGTACTTC
>TRBJ2-2|.|TRBV20-1|.
CSASTGRHGELFF
TGCAGTGCTAGTACCGGGCGGCACGGGGAGCTGTTTTTT
>TRBJ1-3|TRBD1|TRBV28|many
CASRPGQITGNTIYF
TGTGCCAGCAGACCGGGACAGATAACTGGAAACACCATATATTTT
>TRBJ2-2|.|TRBV7-9|.
CASTGVGRYGELFF
TGTGCCAGCACCGGGGTCGGGCGGTACGGGGAGCTGTTTTTT
>TRBJ1-3|.|TRBV30|.
CAWDSGNTIYF
TGTGCCTGGGATTCTGGAAACACCATATATTTT
>TRBJ2-7|.|TRBV14|.
CAGSLVFYEQYF
TGTGCCGGCAGCCTCGTTTTTTACGAGCAGTACTTC
>TRBJ2-1|TRBD2|TRBV7-2|.
CASTSPGGVDEQFF
TGTGCCAGCACCTCCCCGGGGGGGGTGGATGAGCAGTTCTTC
>TRBJ2-7|.|TRBV11-2|many
CASSFIRDRSYEQYF
TGTGCCAGCAGCTTCATCCGGGACCGCTCCTACGAGCAGTACTTC
>TRBJ2-7|.|TRBV4-1|.
CASSQRQGDLGEQYF
TGCGCCAGCAGCCAACGTCAGGGTGATCTAGGCGAGCAGTACTTC
>TRBJ2-3|.|TRBV2|.
CASKEETDTQYF
TGTGCCAGCAAGGAGGAGACAGATACGCAGTATTTT
>TRBJ2-1|TRBD1|TRBV7-8|.
CASRPRTGRIQFF
TGTGCCAGCAGGCCCCGGACAGGGCGAATACAGTTCTTC
>TRBJ2-7|.|TRBV15|many
CATSRDRTASYEQYF
TGTGCCACCAGCAGAGATAGGACTGCCTCCTACGAGCAGTACTTC
>TRBJ2-7|TRBD1|TRBV6-5|many
CASSYGTGGTYEQYF
TGTGCCAGCAGTTACGGGACAGGTGGAACCTACGAGCAGTACTTC
>TRBJ2-3|.|TRBV10-2|few
CASSDSGDRRTDTQYF
TGCGCCAGCAGTGATTCAGGGGATCGCCGCACAGATACGCAGTATTTT
>TRBJ1-3|.|TRBV12-3/TRBV12-4|.
CASSFPGARNTIYF
TGTGCCAGCAGTTTTCCGGGGGCGCGAAACACCATATATTTT
>TRBJ2-2|TRBD1|TRBV5-6|.
CASSLGQGVGTGELFF
TGTGCCAGCAGCTTGGGGCAGGGGGTTGGCACCGGGGAGCTGTTTTTT
>TRBJ1-1|TRBD1|TRBV6-1|.
CASSHLMTGGVWDTEAFF
TGTGCCAGCAGTCACCTGATGACAGGGGGTGTATGGGACACTGAAGCTTTCTTT
>TRBJ2-7|TRBD2|TRBV20-1|many
CSARGGGVYEQYF
TGCAGTGCTAGAGGGGGGGGGGTCTACGAGCAGTACTTC
>TRBJ2-5|.|TRBV7-9|many
CASSLGQGGGQETQYF
TGTGCCAGCAGCTTAGGGCAGGGGGGAGGTCAAGAGACCCAGTACTTC
>TRBJ1-5|TRBD1|TRBV7-2|.
CASSLARTGDQPQHF
TGTGCCAGCAGCTTAGCCCGGACAGGGGATCAGCCCCAGCATTTT
>TRBJ2-3|.|TRBV3-1|.
CASSQLGGQYTDTQYF
TGTGCCAGCAGCCAGCTGGGGGGACAGTACACAGATACGCAGTATTTT
>TRBJ2-7|TRBD1|TRBV7-2|many
CASSLERDSYEQYF
TGTGCCAGCAGCTTAGAAAGGGACAGCTACGAGCAGTACTTC
>TRBJ2-5|.|TRBV7-9|few
CASSLIQGTQYF
TGTGCCAGCAGCTTAATTCAAGGGACCCAGTACTTC
>TRBJ2-7|TRBD2|TRBV6-1|few
CASSSSGTYEQYF
TGTGCCAGCAGCTCTAGCGGGACCTACGAGCAGTACTTC
>TRBJ1-5|.|TRBV28|many
CASSLGGGGRQPQHF
TGTGCCAGCAGTTTGGGGGGGGGGGGGCGGCAGCCCCAGCATTTT
>TRBJ1-2|TRBD1|TRBV7-9|few
CASSLGQGPYGYTF
TGTGCCAGCAGCTTAGGACAGGGGCCCTATGGCTACACCTTC
>TRBJ2-5|.|TRBV19|few
CASRGGEETQYF
TGTGCCAGTAGGGGGGGCGAAGAGACCCAGTACTTC
>TRBJ2-7|TRBD2|TRBV18|few
CASSPASGRAEEGNEQYF
TGTGCCAGCTCACCAGCCAGCGGGAGGGCCGAGGAGGGCAACGAGCAGTACTTC
>TRBJ2-7|TRBD1|TRBV6-5|.
CASSFSGTGAYEQYF
TGTGCCAGCAGTTTTTCCGGGACAGGGGCCTACGAGCAGTACTTC
>TRBJ2-7|.|TRBV19|few
CASSIRPGQSYEQYF
TGTGCCAGTAGTATCCGACCGGGACAATCCTACGAGCAGTACTTC
>TRBJ2-7|TRBD2|TRBV20-1|.
CSARGPAGGTAEQYF
TGCAGTGCTAGAGGTCCGGCGGGAGGGACTGCCGAGCAGTACTTC
>TRBJ1-1|.|TRBV6-1|many
CASSELRWNTEAFF
TGTGCCAGCAGTGAATTGCGGTGGAACACTGAAGCTTTCTTT
>TRBJ2-5|.|TRBV5-1|once
CASSGGAVSRETQYF
TGCGCCAGCAGTGGCGGCGCGGTTAGTCGGGAGACCCAGTACTTC
>TRBJ1-4|.|TRBV4-1|few
CASSQEPPGRYNEKLFF
TGCGCCAGCAGCCAAGAACCCCCGGGACGGTATAATGAAAAACTGTTTTTT
>TRBJ1-5|.|TRBV16|many
CASSQSWPSSAQHF
TGTGCCAGCAGCCAATCGTGGCCCAGCTCGGCTCAGCATTTT
>TRBJ1-1|TRBD1|TRBV15|.
CATSRQGSNTEAFF
TGTGCCACCAGCCGACAGGGATCGAACACTGAAGCTTTCTTT
>TRBJ2-7|TRBD2|TRBV11-1|few
CASTSAWTSHEQYF
TGTGCCAGCACCTCGGCCTGGACTAGCCACGAGCAGTACTTC
>TRBJ2-2|.|TRBV5-8|few
CASSSWGDTGELFF
TGTGCCAGCAGCTCGTGGGGAGACACCGGGGAGCTGTTTTTT
>TRBJ1-5|.|TRBV6-2/TRBV6-3|few
CASSYSGGSNQPQHF
TGTGCCAGCAGTTACTCTGGGGGCAGCAATCAGCCCCAGCATTTT